The clone carrying this T cell receptor (beta chain) ranks as medium-sized in terms of frequency. What it binds is not known. TRB amplification used approximately 270 ng of peripheral blood genomic DNA. These data are taken from a study of T cell clusters in autoimmune cytopenias. Study findings and constraints: TRB repertoire shifts in secondary cytopenia and chronic lymphocytic leukemia mostly reflected lymphoma, not autoimmunity. The T cell clusters came from computational analysis alone and lack functional validation.

This CDR3 contains 13 residues. Germline V gives CDR1 PRHDT, CDR2 FYEKMQ (reference sequence). TRB rearrangements were amplified by touch-down multiplex PCR with mixed TRB-A/B primers. TCRdb reprocessed the multiplex PCR reads, keeping one entry per CDR3 protein, no DNA. Its table records 8,000 or so distinct CDR3 sequences. The TCR comes from a human donor with an autoimmune cytopenia or autoimmune hepatitis (not recorded which). The gene calls are TRBV13 and TRBJ2-7. Input material: peripheral blood. The CDR3 region is CASSFQASGEQYF.